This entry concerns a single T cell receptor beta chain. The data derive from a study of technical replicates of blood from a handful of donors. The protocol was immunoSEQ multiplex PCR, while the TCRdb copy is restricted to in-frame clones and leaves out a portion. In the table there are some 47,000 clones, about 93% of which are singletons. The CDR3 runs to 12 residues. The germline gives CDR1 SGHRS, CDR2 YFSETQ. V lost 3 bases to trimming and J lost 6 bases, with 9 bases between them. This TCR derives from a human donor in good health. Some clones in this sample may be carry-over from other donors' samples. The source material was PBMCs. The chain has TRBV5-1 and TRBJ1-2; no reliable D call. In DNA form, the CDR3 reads TGCGCCAGCAGCTCCGTTGGAGATGGCTACACCTTC. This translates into CASSSVGDGYTF.